The 8 T cell receptor beta chains below were found in one sample sequenced in a study of T cells in Graves' hyperthyroidism and ophthalmopathy. Template material for amplifying TCR beta CDR3 regions consisted of RNA transcripts. TCR CDR3 underwent first-round RT-PCR with the HTBI primer set. TCRdb redid the calling of the multiplex PCR reads with MiXCR, one entry per CDR3 protein. This sample has more than 500,000 distinct CDR3 sequences, with around 50% found just once. Sequenced: peripheral blood or thyroid tissue (not recorded which). The receptor set was obtained from an adult woman with Graves' disease, either hyperthyroidism or ophthalmopathy (not recorded which).

This clonotype showed up many times. The chain combines TRBV20-1 with TRBJ1-5; 9 bases map to TRBD1. The CDR3 is made up of 14 amino acids. V gave up 0 bases and J gave up 6 bases; unmatched junction bases: 3. Germline CDR1 DFQATT, CDR2 SNEGSKA (reference sequence). In nucleotides, the CDR3 is TGCAGTGCTAGAGAGGACAGGGGCGGTCAGCCCCAGCATTTT. It is translated as CSAREDRGGQPQHF.

The V call is TRBV7-9, the J call TRBJ2-7; 7 bases line up with TRBD2. The CDR3 has 15 residues. Germline lookup yields CDR1 SEHNR and CDR2 FQNEAQ (reference sequence). With V trimmed by 6 bases and J by 5 bases, 13 bases remained unmatched. The chain's CDR3 is CASRVQPGGYHEQYF. For the CDR3, the DNA is TGTGCCAGCAGGGTTCAGCCGGGAGGCTACCACGAGCAGTACTTC.

This clonotype was seen ten or more times. The rearrangement links TRBV7-9 to TRBJ2-7, with TRBD1 identical over 12 bases. Trimming cost V 5 bases and J 6 bases; bases outside gene matches: 5. The V gene's germline CDR1 is SEHNR and CDR2 FQNEAQ (reference sequence). The CDR3 contains 14 residues. The chain's CDR3 is CASSPRDRGREQYF. In nucleotides, the CDR3 is TGTGCCAGCAGCCCCCGGGACAGGGGGCGCGAGCAGTACTTC.

The rearrangement links TRBV7-3 to TRBJ1-2, with D possibly TRBD1 on 5 matching bases. Between the trimmed V and J ends, which lost 3 bases and 8 bases, there was a span of 7 bases. The V gene's germline CDR1 is SGHTA and CDR2 FQGTGA. This CDR3 comprises 11 residues. In nucleotides, the CDR3 is TGTGCCAGCAGCTTGGGACTAGGCTACACCTTC. It encodes CASSLGLGYTF.

The rearrangement uses TRBV29-1 and TRBJ1-5, with 8 positions matching TRBD1. The CDR3 length is 13 residues. The germline CDR1 and CDR2 sequences are SQVTM and ANQGSEA. V gave up 7 bases and J gave up 6 bases; unmatched junction bases: 8. CDR3 in amino acids: CSAQTGVGQPQHF. The CDR3 coding sequence is TGCAGCGCCCAGACAGGGGTCGGTCAGCCCCAGCATTTT.

The V gene is TRBV7-3, the J gene TRBJ2-7; D is ambiguous. Germline CDR1 SGHTA, CDR2 FQGTGA. Deletions cut 2 bases from V and 3 bases from J, with 11 bases between. The CDR3 length is 14 residues. CDR3 loop: CASSLDGGNYEQYF. The CDR3 DNA follows: TGTGCCAGCAGCTTAGACGGCGGTAACTACGAGCAGTACTTC.

The V gene is TRBV29-1, the J gene TRBJ1-1; D may be TRBD1 (5 bases). The CDR3 length is 13 residues. Deletions cut 4 bases from V and 2 bases from J, with 11 bases between. Germline CDR1 is SQVTM and CDR2 is ANQGSEA. CDR3 loop: CSVGLGPNTEAFF. CDR3 in DNA: TGCAGCGTTGGGTTGGGACCCAACACTGAAGCTTTCTTT. The full variable domain, its missing parts supplied by reference TRBV29-1 and TRBJ1-1, is SAVISQKPSRDICQRGTSLTIQCQVDSQVTMMFWYRQQPGQSLTLIATANQGSEATYESGFVIDKFPISRPNLTFSTLTVSNMSPEDSSIYLCSVGLGPNTEAFFGQGTRLTVV.

This clonotype showed up just once. This rearrangement joins TRBV29-1 to TRBJ1-3; maybe TRBD1 (5 bases). Germline V gene sequence: CDR1 SQVTM, CDR2 ANQGSEA. V lost 8 bases and J lost 2, with 10 bases in between. This CDR3 spans 12 amino acids. CDR3 region: CSLGGAGNTIYF. In DNA form, the CDR3 reads TGCAGCTTAGGAGGGGCTGGAAACACCATATATTTT.